A selection of T cell receptor beta chains follows, all from one sample in a study of shared clonotypes between healthy human individuals. Using immunoSEQ multiplex PCR, the repertoire was profiled, and TCRdb retains in-frame clones only, with some absent. Of about 2 million clones in the sample, about 95% are singletons; the top ten hold 0.9% to 1.4%. Sequencing used naive CD8+ T cells sorted from blood. The source of these receptors is a man aged 18 to 29 in good health. Both conserved end residues are part of each CDR3. Fields, in order: clone size, J gene, V gene, D gene, CDR3 protein, CDR3 DNA. The D gene is left open where the match is weak. Clone size, where shown, is once, few, many, or a class for clones that have expanded.

>NA|TRBJ2-3|TRBV6-1|TRBD1
CASNDRVSTDTQYF
TGTGCCAGCAACGACAGGGTGAGCACAGATACGCAGTATTTT
>NA|TRBJ2-3|TRBV30|NA
CAWSWSSARRTSTDTQYF
TGTGCCTGGAGTTGGTCTAGCGCACGAAGGACCAGCACAGATACGCAGTATTTT
>NA|TRBJ2-5|TRBV7-8|NA
CASSTGSAAGETQYF
TGTGCCAGCAGCACCGGGTCCGCCGCGGGGGAGACCCAGTACTTC
>NA|TRBJ2-1|TRBV6-5|NA
CASSLGAGNEQFF
TGTGCCAGCAGCCTCGGAGCAGGCAATGAGCAGTTCTTC
>NA|TRBJ2-4|TRBV6-5|NA
CASTAGGAASNIQYF
TGTGCCAGCACCGCAGGCGGGGCAGCTTCAAACATTCAGTACTTC
>NA|TRBJ2-7|TRBV4-1|TRBD2
CASSQSLLAGASYEQYF
TGCGCCAGCAGCCAGAGCCTACTAGCGGGGGCCTCCTACGAGCAGTACTTC
>NA|TRBJ2-7|TRBV18|NA
CASSLRDPHEQYF
TGTGCCAGCTCACTGAGGGATCCCCACGAGCAGTACTTC
>once|TRBJ2-3|TRBV30|NA
CAWSSVTPTDTQYF
TGTGCCTGGAGTTCGGTCACTCCCACAGATACGCAGTATTTT
>NA|TRBJ2-7|TRBV27|TRBD1
CASSRTGGRYEQYF
TGTGCCAGCAGTAGGACAGGGGGCCGCTACGAGCAGTACTTC
>NA|TRBJ2-7|TRBV7-6|TRBD2
CASSPGLADPYEQYF
TGTGCCAGCAGCCCGGGACTAGCGGACCCCTACGAGCAGTACTTC
>NA|TRBJ2-5|TRBV4-2|NA
CASSQGSKETQYF
TGTGCCAGCAGCCAAGGAAGCAAAGAGACCCAGTACTTC
>NA|TRBJ2-5|TRBV4-3|NA
CASSQVWESQETQYF
TGCGCCAGCAGCCAAGTGTGGGAATCCCAAGAGACCCAGTACTTC
>NA|TRBJ1-2|TRBV7-8|NA
CASSLDREDGNGYTF
TGTGCCAGCAGCTTGGACCGGGAAGATGGGAATGGCTACACCTTC
>NA|TRBJ2-1|TRBV10-2|TRBD2
CASSARGTSVTNEQFF
TGCGCCAGCAGTGCACGCGGGACTAGCGTCACGAATGAGCAGTTCTTC
>NA|TRBJ1-4|TRBV7-8|NA
CASSSTVGSSTEKLFF
TGTGCCAGCAGCTCGACCGTCGGCAGCTCTACGGAAAAACTGTTTTTT
>NA|TRBJ2-7|TRBV4-3|TRBD1
CASSPGQGAYEQYF
TGCGCCAGCAGCCCCGGACAGGGGGCCTACGAGCAGTACTTC
>NA|TRBJ1-1|TRBV4-3|NA
CASSQVSVLNTEAFF
TGCGCCAGCAGCCAAGTATCCGTTTTGAACACTGAAGCTTTCTTT
>NA|TRBJ2-7|TRBV15|TRBD1
CATSRVRDRGNEQYF
TGTGCCACCAGCAGAGTCCGGGACAGGGGCAACGAGCAGTACTTC
>NA|TRBJ2-7|TRBV4-1|NA
CASSQELGSYEQYF
TGCGCCAGCAGCCAAGAGCTGGGATCCTACGAGCAGTACTTC
>NA|TRBJ2-1|TRBV7-6|TRBD2
CASSLGGEWAGAYNEQFF
TGTGCCAGCAGCTTAGGGGGTGAGTGGGCGGGAGCTTACAATGAGCAGTTCTTC
>NA|TRBJ2-5|TRBV11-2|NA
CASSLERADQETQYF
TGTGCCAGCAGCTTAGAGCGAGCGGACCAAGAGACCCAGTACTTC
>NA|TRBJ1-1|TRBV9|TRBD1
CASSADRVTEAFF
TGTGCCAGCAGCGCGGACAGGGTCACTGAAGCTTTCTTT
>NA|TRBJ2-4|TRBV2|NA
CASSEADGLAKNIQYF
TGTGCCAGCAGTGAAGCGGACGGACTAGCCAAAAACATTCAGTACTTC
>NA|TRBJ2-5|TRBV4-3|NA
CASSQGPGVQETQYF
TGCGCCAGCAGCCAAGGTCCCGGGGTGCAAGAGACCCAGTACTTC
>once|TRBJ1-2|TRBV6-5|NA
CASSPSSISYGYTF
TGTGCCAGCTCCCCCAGCAGCATCTCTTATGGCTACACCTTC
>NA|TRBJ2-2|TRBV4-3|NA
CASSQDPAGSMTGELFF
TGCGCCAGCAGCCAAGATCCGGCAGGAAGTATGACCGGGGAGCTGTTTTTT
>once|TRBJ2-7|TRBV5-6|NA
CASSLRFSGASYEQYF
TGTGCCAGCAGCTTGAGATTCTCCGGGGCTTCCTACGAGCAGTACTTC